This TCR beta chain appears in the sequencing data of a study of control samples from healthy donors and cancer patients. The CDR3 loop spans 18 amino acids. CDR1 MNHEY and CDR2 SMNVEV come from the germline V gene (reference sequence). Losses at the gene ends were 2 bases for V and 2 bases for J; bases not matched to a gene: 12. Sequencing used immunoSEQ multiplex PCR; TCRdb keeps in-frame clones, though not all of them. The data show fewer than 250,000 clones, approximately 91% seen once. This chain links TRBV27 with TRBJ2-3; 8 nucleotides line up with TRBD2. This sequence was found in a man aged 30 to 39 in good health. Sequencing was carried out using blood. Here the CDR3 DNA reads TGTGCCAGCAGTTTAACCCCCACTCAGCGGGGGAACACAGATACGCAGTATTTT. Translated, it gives CASSLTPTQRGNTDTQYF.